This T cell receptor beta chain was sequenced in a study of blood T cell repertoires in COVID-19. Overall study: Italy, Spain and the United States were the sources of the convalescent and acute COVID-19 samples.

The germline CDR1 and CDR2 sequences are SNHLY and FYNNEI. V dropped 4 bases and J dropped 3; count of bases not matched to a gene: 1. This CDR3 region has 14 residues. Sequenced by immunoSEQ multiplex PCR; TCRdb stores in-frame clones only, minus some. The sample consists of hundreds of thousands of clones, 70% to 90% of them appearing once. The receptor comes from a woman between 45 and 60 years old who had recovered from COVID-19. This chain links TRBV2 with TRBJ1-1, with 11 bases that match TRBD1. Sequencing was done on a sample of PBMCs or T cells enriched from blood (not recorded which). CDR3 amino acids: CASSVDRGHTEAFF. As DNA, the CDR3 is TGTGCCAGCAGTGTGGACAGGGGGCACACTGAAGCTTTCTTT. The complete variable domain, with remaining parts taken from reference TRBV2 and TRBJ1-1, reads EPEVTQTPSHQVTQMGQEVILRCVPISNHLYFYWYRQILGQKVEFLVSFYNNEISEKSEIFDDQFSVERPDGSNFTLKIRSTKLEDSAMYFCASSVDRGHTEAFFGQGTRLTVV.